This TCR beta chain stems from a study of blood T cell repertoires in COVID-19. Study background: PBMCs, B-cell-depleted T cells, or T cells were the source of the cDNA or gDNA that made up the material.

Data came from immunoSEQ multiplex PCR; TCRdb stores just in-frame clones and leaves some out. The sample holds some 340,000 clones, 90% seen once. Looked up from germline, CDR1 is SEHNR and CDR2 is FQNEAQ (reference sequence). V shed 3 bases, J shed 4 bases, and the junction held 6 bases outside the gene matches. There are 16 residues in the CDR3. Exposed enrollees encountered a COVID-19 case at some point within 2 weeks before study entry. The rearrangement joins TRBV7-9 to TRBJ2-1, with 10 positions matching TRBD2. The sequence was collected from a woman aged 25 to 39 who had been exposed to COVID-19. Sequencing was performed on PBMCs or T cells enriched from blood (not recorded which). CDR3 coding DNA: TGTGCCAGCAGCTTCCTGACTAGCGGGCGTTACAATGAGCAGTTCTTC. The encoded protein is CASSFLTSGRYNEQFF.